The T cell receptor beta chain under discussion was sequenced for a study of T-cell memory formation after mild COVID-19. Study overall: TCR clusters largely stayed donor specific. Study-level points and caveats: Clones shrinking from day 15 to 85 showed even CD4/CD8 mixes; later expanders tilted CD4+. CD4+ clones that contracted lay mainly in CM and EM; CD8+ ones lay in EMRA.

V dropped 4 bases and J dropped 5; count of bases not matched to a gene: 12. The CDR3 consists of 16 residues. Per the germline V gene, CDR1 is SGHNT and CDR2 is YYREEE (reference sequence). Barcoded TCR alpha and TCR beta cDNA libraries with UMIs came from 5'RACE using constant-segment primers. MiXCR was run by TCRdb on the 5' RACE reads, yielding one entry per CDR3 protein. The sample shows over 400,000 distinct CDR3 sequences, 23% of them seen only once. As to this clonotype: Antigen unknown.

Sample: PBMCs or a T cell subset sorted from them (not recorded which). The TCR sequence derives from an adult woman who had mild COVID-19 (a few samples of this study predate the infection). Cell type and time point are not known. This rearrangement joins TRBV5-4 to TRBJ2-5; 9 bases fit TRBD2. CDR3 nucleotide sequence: TGTGCCAGCAGCCCCGTGACGGCTAGCGGGGACGAGACCCAGTACTTC. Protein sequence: CASSPVTASGDETQYF.